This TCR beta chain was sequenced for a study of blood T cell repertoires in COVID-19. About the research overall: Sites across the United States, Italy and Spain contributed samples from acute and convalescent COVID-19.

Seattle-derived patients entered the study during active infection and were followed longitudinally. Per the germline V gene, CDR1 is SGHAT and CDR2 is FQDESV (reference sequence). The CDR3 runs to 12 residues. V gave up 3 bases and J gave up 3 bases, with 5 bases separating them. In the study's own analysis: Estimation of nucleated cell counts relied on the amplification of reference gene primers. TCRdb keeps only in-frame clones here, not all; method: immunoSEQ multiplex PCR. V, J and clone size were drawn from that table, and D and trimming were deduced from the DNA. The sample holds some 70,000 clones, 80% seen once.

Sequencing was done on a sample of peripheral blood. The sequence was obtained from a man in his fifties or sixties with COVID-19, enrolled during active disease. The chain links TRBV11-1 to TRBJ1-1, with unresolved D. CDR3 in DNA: TGTGCCAGCAGCTTGAGCTACACTGAAGCTTTCTTT. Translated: CASSLSYTEAFF. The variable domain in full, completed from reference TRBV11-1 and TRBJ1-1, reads EAEVAQSPRYKITEKSQAVAFWCDPISGHATLYWYRQILGQGPELLVQFQDESVVDDSQLPKDRFSAERLKGVDSTLKIQPAELGDSAMYLCASSLSYTEAFFGQGTRLTVV.